Listed below are T cell receptor beta chains from one sample, sequenced in a study of T cell responses to AZD1222 COVID-19 vaccine. Generated by immunoSEQ multiplex PCR, the TCRdb table keeps only in-frame clones and is missing some. The table has some 150,000 clones, 70% to 90% seen once. The sequenced sample was peripheral blood, obtained on day 0 of AZD1222 vaccination. The receptors originated from an adult in good health. The CDR3 runs from the conserved cysteine through the conserved F or W.

>TRBV5-6|TRBJ2-2|17
CASSIPGIWRNTGELFF
>TRBV7-4|TRBJ1-5|17
CASSPGARDRGLLPQHF
>TRBV19|TRBJ1-3|14
CASSRDSSGNTIYF
>TRBV13|TRBJ1-5|12
CASSLEGQPQHF
>TRBV6-4|TRBJ2-2|15
CASSEGTDLPGELFF
>TRBV7-8|TRBJ1-3|15
CASSFNRVSGNTIYF
>TRBV2|TRBJ2-5|16
CASSEVGQVVRETQYF
>TRBV2|TRBJ2-7|13
CASSEVGSYEQYF
>TRBV4-3|TRBJ1-1|18
CASSQGSLGDAFNTEAFF
>TRBV11-2|TRBJ1-1|14
CASSQPPLNTEAFF
>TRBV10-3|TRBJ2-1|15
CAISESTRDYNEQFF
>TRBV27|TRBJ2-7|15
CASSTKPSGYYEQYF
>TRBV3-1/TRBV3-2|TRBJ1-1|14
CASSPQLRGTEAFF
>TRBV13|TRBJ1-1|14
CASSLGAGNTEAFF
>TRBV14|TRBJ2-1|13
CASSPSSRNEQFF
>TRBV13|TRBJ2-3|13
CASSTVRTDTQYF
>TRBV19|TRBJ2-7|14
CASSISGPSYEQYF
>TRBV4-3|TRBJ1-1|15
CASSQDGEGGTEAFF
>TRBV6-5|TRBJ2-5|12
CASSSALHRLDF
>TRBV28|TRBJ1-5|14
CASSFRVGGQPQHF
>TRBV6-2/TRBV6-3|TRBJ2-3|17
CASSTRQGGAQGDTQYF
>TRBV7-9|TRBJ1-4|17
CASSALSGTGAGEKLFF
>TRBV7-9|TRBJ1-6|14
CASSLTGGASPLHF
>TRBV6-2/TRBV6-3|TRBJ2-7|13
CASSYRHSYEQYF
>TRBV6-2/TRBV6-3|TRBJ2-3|17
CASSYSLSGTHTDTQYF
>TRBV28|TRBJ1-2|13
CATGTGDWLGYTF
>TRBV9|TRBJ1-1|13
CASSPQGITEAFF
>TRBV28|TRBJ1-2|13
CASSLHSRYGYTF
>TRBV6-5|TRBJ1-2|15
CASSYGRNSGYGYTF
>TRBV7-2|TRBJ1-6|15
CASSLSQWESSPLHF
>TRBV7-2|TRBJ2-7|15
CASSSRGAPGYEQYF
>TRBV18|TRBJ2-7|15
CASSPQGGTGDEQYF
>TRBV29-1|TRBJ1-2|16
CSVEVRLGPLSYGYTF
>TRBV18|TRBJ1-1|14
CASAPGNMNTEAFF
>TRBV2|TRBJ2-3|14
CASRRREGHDTQYF
>TRBV12-3/TRBV12-4|TRBJ2-3|11
CASSFFDTQYF
>TRBV6-5|TRBJ2-2|12
CASSSVTGELFF
>TRBV7-8|TRBJ2-5|15
CASRNPGPSQETQYF
>TRBV5-8|TRBJ1-2|15
CASSLGGGWYYGYTF
>TRBV9|TRBJ2-5|16
CASSPSLPLGSETQYF
>TRBV18|TRBJ1-1|12
CASSPMGGEAFF
>TRBV7-2|TRBJ1-5|16
CASSFRTGGSNQPQHF
>TRBV19|TRBJ1-6|17
CASSPPRRLSYNSPLHF
>TRBV6-5|TRBJ2-7|14
CASSSGTASYEQYF
>TRBV28|TRBJ1-2|11
CASRDRVGYTF
>TRBV9|TRBJ2-3|15
CASSVAWGSTDTQYF
>TRBV7-2|TRBJ1-1|16
CASSLGSTGRGTEAFF
>TRBV2|TRBJ1-2|13
CASSGTANYGYTF
>TRBV4-3|TRBJ2-7|15
CASSQARLAGYEQYF
>TRBV19|TRBJ2-7|15
CASSIKPGRSYEQYF
>TRBV19|TRBJ2-7|15
CASSATSGRKYEQYF
>TRBV9|TRBJ1-2|16
CASSKVTAMTNYGYTF
>TRBV13|TRBJ1-2|16
CASSWRGQLKNYGYTF
>TRBV7-2|TRBJ1-2|14
CASSLGGRDYGYTF
>TRBV5-1|TRBJ1-2|15
CASSWGQGRVGGYTF
>TRBV5-5|TRBJ2-1|16
CASSLARDRGPHEQFF
>TRBV5-1|TRBJ2-1|20
CASSLVGVTGSSGRNNEQFF
>TRBV11-2|TRBJ2-5|14
CASSLPRDQETQYF